Listed below are T cell receptor beta chains from one sample, sequenced in a study of cytomegalovirus exposure and HLA in healthy donors. The repertoire was sequenced with immunoSEQ multiplex PCR; TCRdb's copy has only in-frame clones and lacks some. Among about 170,000 clones, over 80% were seen once, and the ten largest hold less than 2.5%. Sequenced: PBMCs. The receptors come from a male donor in good health and CMV-seronegative. Each CDR3 is given with its conserved first and last residue. The D gene is left open where the match is weak. Size is omitted from some rows. Given values are once, few, many or a class for expanded clones.

d_call	v_call	j_call	clone_size	cdr3_aa	cdr3_nt
NA	TRBV28	TRBJ1-2	NA	CASSSSGYTF	TGTGCCAGCAGTTCTTCCGGCTACACCTTC
TRBD1	TRBV4-3	TRBJ2-3	once	CASSQDSGKTGGFTDTQYF	TGCGCCAGCAGCCAAGATTCGGGGAAAACAGGGGGTTTCACAGATACGCAGTATTTT
NA	TRBV10-3	TRBJ1-1	NA	CAISDQSVNTEAFF	TGTGCCATCAGTGATCAGTCCGTGAACACTGAAGCTTTCTTT
TRBD1	TRBV7-9	TRBJ2-3	NA	CSSSLFDRAKDTQYF	TGTTCCAGCAGCCTATTCGACAGGGCGAAAGATACGCAGTATTTT
NA	TRBV19	TRBJ1-5	NA	CASSIGARGFADQPQHF	TGTGCCAGTAGTATCGGTGCCAGGGGTTTTGCCGATCAGCCCCAGCATTTT
TRBD1	TRBV2	TRBJ1-6	NA	CASSGQVNNSPLHF	TGTGCCAGCTCGGGACAGGTTAATAATTCACCCCTCCACTTT
TRBD2	TRBV4-3	TRBJ2-7	NA	CASSYAAGGDVYEQYF	TGCGCCAGCAGCTACGCTGCGGGGGGCGATGTCTACGAGCAGTACTTC
NA	TRBV4-2	TRBJ1-1	NA	CASSQDSGYTEAFF	TGTGCCAGCAGCCAAGATTCGGGGTACACTGAAGCTTTCTTT
TRBD1	TRBV6-5	TRBJ1-4	NA	CASSGTGGDNEKLFF	TGTGCCAGCAGTGGGACAGGGGGCGATAATGAAAAACTGTTTTTT
NA	TRBV28	TRBJ1-1	few	CASSPTRQDLNTEAFF	TGTGCCAGCAGCCCTACTAGACAGGACCTGAACACTGAAGCTTTCTTT
TRBD2	TRBV7-9	TRBJ2-2	NA	CASNPAGGPTGELFF	TGTGCCAGCAATCCAGCGGGGGGGCCCACCGGGGAGCTGTTTTTT
TRBD1	TRBV7-6	TRBJ2-7	NA	CAGKSGTGVKYF	TGTGCCGGGAAGTCCGGGACAGGGGTTAAGTACTTC
TRBD1	TRBV27	TRBJ1-5	NA	CASSLGQGGSNQPQHF	TGTGCCAGCAGTTTAGGACAGGGAGGGAGCAATCAGCCCCAGCATTTT
TRBD1	TRBV9	TRBJ2-1	NA	CASSVGGQGPTGEQFF	TGTGCCAGCAGCGTAGGAGGACAGGGACCCACTGGGGAGCAGTTCTTC
TRBD2	TRBV6-5	TRBJ2-5	NA	CASRNQREWETQYF	TGTGCCAGCAGGAACCAGCGGGAGTGGGAGACCCAGTACTTC
NA	TRBV7-2	TRBJ1-5	NA	CASSSIAQSQLHF	TGTGCCAGCAGTTCGATCGCACAGTCCCAGTTGCATTTT
NA	TRBV5-1	TRBJ2-5	NA	CASSLGLPVAPQRETQYF	TGCGCCAGCAGCTTGGGTTTGCCAGTAGCCCCCCAGCGAGAGACCCAGTACTTC
TRBD1	TRBV7-6	TRBJ2-2	once	CASSLAPGQGADTGELFF	TGTGCCAGCAGCTTAGCACCGGGACAGGGGGCGGACACCGGGGAGCTGTTTTTT
NA	TRBV9	TRBJ1-4	few	CASSPSGLAQEKLFF	TGTGCCAGCAGCCCATCGGGGTTGGCGCAGGAAAAACTGTTTTTT
NA	TRBV19	TRBJ1-1	NA	CASSIVSGGVTEAFF	TGTGCCAGTAGTATAGTGTCCGGGGGGGTCACTGAAGCTTTCTTT
NA	TRBV6-6	TRBJ1-4	few	CASSYGTWNEKLFF	TGTGCCAGCAGTTACGGGACTTGGAATGAAAAACTGTTTTTT
TRBD1	TRBV4-1	TRBJ1-6	NA	CASSRYPGQQNSPLHF	TGCGCCAGCAGCAGATATCCGGGACAGCAAAATTCACCCCTCCACTTT